This TCR beta chain stems from a study of sequential checkpoint blockade in melanoma (dated by TCRdb to between 2018 and 2021). About the study as a whole: Patients were assigned by 1:1 randomization to either first-line nivolumab followed by ipilimumab (arm A) or ipilimumab followed by nivolumab (arm B). Both trial sequences were followed by maintenance nivolumab. DNA from approximately 88 pretreatment melanoma tumor samples was subjected to TCRbeta immunosequencing. For approximately 20 patients, matched tumor biopsies were taken both before treatment and at week 13, after single-agent nivolumab (arm A) or ipilimumab (arm B). The same lesion was the source of 75% to 90% of the matched pre- and post-treatment tumor biopsy pairs.

Trimming removed 10 bases from V and 3 bases from J; the gene matches leave 9 bases unexplained. CDR1 and CDR2 are read off the germline V gene as MNHGY and SAAAGT. From its cysteine to its phenylalanine, the CDR3 spans 13 amino acids. The sequence is cut down to CDR3 DNA, 39 bases in frame from base 1. A note on this clone: Its antigen target is currently unknown. Base qualities are not provided; no much larger clone lies one nucleotide away.

The immunoSEQ Assay was used to immunosequence TCRbeta CDR3 regions from genomic DNA. Genomic DNA was amplified by bias-controlled multiplex PCR before high-throughput sequencing. For the original study's pipeline: To quantify the absolute abundance of each unique TCRbeta CDR3 region, the sequences were collapsed and filtered. Clonality was defined as 1 minus Pielou's evenness and was calculated using productive rearrangements only. To compute tumor T-cell fraction, TCRbeta template counts were normalized to usable DNA, with usable DNA estimated from several housekeeping genes. A previously published method was used to identify clones whose frequencies were significantly greater in on-treatment samples than in baseline samples. The table comes from immuneACCESS by way of TCRdb, which keeps in-frame sequences with V and J called. Part of the clones is missing from these tables; in studies checked, under half for an unresolved V gene and the rest for unknown reasons. That table is the source of V, J and clone size, and D and trimming were worked out from the DNA. The sample data list fewer than 4,000 clones, and around 19% of these were observed just once. Approximately 8.8% of the sample belongs to the ten largest clones.

Sample treatment or condition, as interpreted from the label and publication: randomized to nivolumab then ipilimumab (arm A) or the reverse (arm B). No trial patient had received prior DNA-damaging chemotherapy. Samples were obtained from patients with melanoma enrolled in CheckMate 064, a randomized, open-label phase II trial of sequential checkpoint blockade. Genomic DNA from formalin-fixed paraffin-embedded (FFPE) tissue samples was used for tumor TCR sequencing. The study at large found these results: Achieving clinical benefit was about 30 times more likely for patients whose tumor T-cell fraction and clonality increased by week 13. Validation of the response-prediction model combining TCR metrics and mutation burden is needed in larger, independent patient cohorts. Small sample sizes and reduced statistical power limited the within-arm analyses of tumor T-cell fraction. In the nivolumab-first arm (arm A), pretreatment tumor TIL clonality was associated with response (P = .04). Tumor T-cell fraction and clonality were found to correlate with PD-L1 staining and CD8+ T-cell counts but not with mutational load.

This receptor was obtained from a human donor with melanoma. This specimen consisted of tumor tissue (inferred from file names), obtained from a patient given nivolumab and ipilimumab in sequence. This chain joins TRBV6-8 to TRBJ2-7; TRBD1 matches 7 bases in the middle. The DNA sequence is as follows: TGTGCCACCTCCGGGACAGAAATCTACGAGCAGTACTTC. Translated, this gives CATSGTEIYEQYF.